One T cell receptor beta chain is described in this entry. Antigen unknown. The sample belongs to a study of cytomegalovirus exposure and HLA in healthy donors. As for the study in general: Membership in the Caucasian-associated ancestry cluster was found for around 81% of about 430 genotyped donors.

General study findings and limits: CMV antigen specificity of a few CMV-associated chains was confirmed in vitro.

This CDR3 has 12 residues. Per germline, CDR1 MNHEY and CDR2 SVGAGI. Amplification used 60 Vbeta primers and 13 Jbeta primers. The data were produced by immunoSEQ multiplex PCR, yet TCRdb's version contains in-frame clones alone and is incomplete. The sample shows 150,000 to 200,000 clones, nearly 80% of them seen only once. This sequence was found in a woman aged 40 to 50 in good health and CMV-seronegative. This chain joins TRBV6-5 and TRBJ2-7, with D possibly TRBD1 on 5 matching bases. Sequences were obtained from PBMCs. CDR3 amino acids: CVVRGLSYEQYF. For the CDR3, the DNA is TGTGTGGTTAGGGGCCTCTCCTACGAGCAGTACTTC.